This entry is about one T cell receptor (beta chain). The antigen remains undetermined. Germline V lookup: CDR1 SGHVS, CDR2 FNYEAQ. CDR3 size: 16 residues. The ends lost 1 base at V and 4 bases at J; junction bases unmatched: 6. Isolated RNA was reverse transcribed into cDNA used as the sequencing template. Measured with immunoSEQ multiplex PCR; TCRdb has only the in-frame clones, and not every one. The repertoire holds more than 85,000 clones, with around 60% as singletons. The data were taken from a study of CD8+ T cells in alopecia areata. Study-level background: Scoring treated patients' severity relied on the percentage of scalp area affected. Study findings and constraints: It was less clear whether patients shared TCRs than it was in mice, possibly because of HLA.

Treatment indicated: oral pan-JAK inhibitor, 5-10 mg twice daily. The chain links TRBV7-6 to TRBJ2-1, with 8 bases identical to TRBD2. The sequence was obtained from a human donor with alopecia areata. The specimen was CD8+ T cells sorted from blood, collected at week 4, from a patient treated with tofacitinib. CDR3 nucleotides: TGTGCCAGCAGCTTAGGAGGGACTAGAGGGTACAATGAGCAGTTCTTC. Amino acid sequence: CASSLGGTRGYNEQFF.